This TCR beta chain was sequenced for a study of blood T cells in healthy people across ages. This clonotype was found many times. A second PCR of about 6 to 12 cycles used a sample-barcoded 5' primer and a J-beta primer mix. TCRdb fed the 5' RACE reads into MiXCR, producing one record per CDR3 protein. The table records about 640,000 distinct CDR3 sequences, 58% of them present only once. Germline-derived CDR1 and CDR2 are SGHTA and FQGNSA. The CDR3 spans 14 residues. Between the trimmed V and J ends, which lost 1 base and 9 bases, there was a span of 15 bases. The TCR sequence derives from a man between 60 and 70 years old in good health. The chain links TRBV7-2 to TRBJ2-5, with D unclear. The sequenced material came from blood. CDR3 bases: TGTGCCAGCAGCTTAGGAGGCACGCCGGGTGCCCAGTACTTC. It specifies CASSLGGTPGAQYF.